This entry lists 28 T cell receptor beta chains sequenced from one sample in a study of shared clonotypes between healthy human individuals. Clones were read by immunoSEQ multiplex PCR, and TCRdb kept only the in-frame ones, dropping some. The repertoire holds 950,000 to 1,100,000 clones, with roughly 75% as singletons. What was sequenced was memory CD4+ T cells sorted from blood. The subset here: CD45RA-negative fraction. These receptors were taken from a man in his late teens or twenties in good health.

The rearrangement joins TRBV5-4 to TRBJ2-5, with TRBD2 identical over 9 bases. This CDR3 comprises 16 residues. CDR1 SGHNT and CDR2 YYREEE come from the germline V gene (reference sequence). The V and J ends lost 7 bases and 6 bases, in that order; junction bases with no gene match: 16. The CDR3 protein is CASSFGREGPFKTQYF. CDR3 DNA sequence: TGTGCCAGCTCGTTCGGGCGGGAGGGCCCTTTTAAGACCCAGTACTTC.

This chain uses TRBV2 with TRBJ1-4; 10 bases align to TRBD1. Germline V gene lookup returns CDR1 SNHLY and CDR2 FYNNEI. V lost 6 bases, J lost 3 bases, and 4 bases stayed unmatched. The CDR3 sequence is 15 residues long. Here the CDR3 DNA reads TGTGCCAGCAGGGGACAGGGGATAGCTAATGAAAAACTGTTTTTT. Its protein is CASRGQGIANEKLFF.

V gene TRBV19 combines with J gene TRBJ1-5, with no clear D. The germline gives CDR1 LNHDA, CDR2 SQIVND (reference sequence). Deletions cut 5 bases from V and 0 bases from J, with 11 bases between. The CDR3 runs to 15 residues. This chain's CDR3 is CASSARDASNQPQHF. In DNA form, the CDR3 reads TGTGCCAGTAGTGCCCGGGATGCTAGCAATCAGCCCCAGCATTTT.

The chain combines TRBV5-1 with TRBJ1-3, with a weak D call TRBD1 (6 bases). The CDR3 has 18 amino acids. Germline lookup yields CDR1 SGHRS and CDR2 YFSETQ. V lost 4 bases, J lost 1 base, and 21 bases lay in between. The CDR3: CASSPGSGGKWSGNTIYF. As DNA, the CDR3 is TGCGCCAGCAGCCCGGGATCCGGGGGCAAATGGTCTGGAAACACCATATATTTT.

This chain joins TRBV2 and TRBJ1-2, with D perhaps matching TRBD1 (5 bases). CDR1 and CDR2 (germline): SNHLY, FYNNEI. The CDR3 is 13 residues long. Trimming shortened V by 4 bases and J by 7 bases, and 13 bases separated the two germline ends. CDR3 DNA: TGTGCCAGCAGTGTTCAGGGATCCTTTGGCTACACCTTC. Translation gives CASSVQGSFGYTF.

The chain is built from TRBV4-1 and TRBJ2-3, with 8 positions matching TRBD1. After removal of 4 bases from V and 4 bases from J, the junction contained 4 bases not matched to a gene. The CDR3 has 14 residues. CDR1 and CDR2 from the germline V gene are MGHRA and YSYEKL. The CDR3 sequence is CASSPGQGSDTQYF. The CDR3 DNA follows: TGCGCCAGCAGCCCCGGACAGGGTTCAGATACGCAGTATTTT.

The rearrangement joins TRBV30 to TRBJ1-2; 10 bases match TRBD1. The CDR3 sequence is 13 residues long. Trimming cost V 4 bases and J 8 bases; bases outside gene matches: 7. Per the germline V gene, CDR1 is GTSNPN and CDR2 is SVGIG (reference sequence). For the CDR3, the DNA is TGTGCCTGGATTCGACAGGGGGCGGACGGCTACACCTTC. It translates to CAWIRQGADGYTF. The full variable domain, its missing parts supplied by reference TRBV30 and TRBJ1-2, is SQTIHQWPATLVQPVGSPLSLECTVEGTSNPNLYWYRQAAGRGLQLLFYSVGIGQISSEVPQNLSASRPQDRQFILSSKKLLLSDSGFYLCAWIRQGADGYTFGSGTRLTVV.

This clone was detected only a few times. This chain joins TRBV19 and TRBJ1-4; 12 bases are shared with TRBD1. The CDR3 contains 16 residues. J gave up 16 bases and V 3 bases, and 15 bases lay outside the gene matches. Germline V gives CDR1 LNHDA, CDR2 SQIVND (reference sequence). The DNA of the CDR3 is TGTGCCAGTAGTATGGTGATCGGGACAGGGGGCCCCGTCGCGTTTTTT. Translated: CASSMVIGTGGPVAFF.

This clone was observed a few times. The V gene is TRBV4-3, the J gene TRBJ2-1; 13 bases line up with TRBD2. The V segment lost 5 bases and the J segment 9 bases; nucleotides outside the gene matches: 7. Germline CDR1 is LGHNA and CDR2 is YSLEER. This CDR3 region has 15 residues. CDR3 residues: CASSIGLAGVVEQFF. CDR3 DNA: TGCGCCAGCAGCATCGGACTAGCGGGAGTGGTTGAGCAGTTCTTC.

The chain employs TRBV7-9 and TRBJ1-2; D not resolved. V lost 1 base, J lost 0 bases, and 9 bases lay in between. Germline V CDR1 and CDR2: SEHNR, FQNEAQ (reference sequence). This CDR3 has 15 amino acids. As DNA, the CDR3 is TGTGCCAGCAGCTTAGAACGGGGATCTAACTATGGCTACACCTTC. Translation gives CASSLERGSNYGYTF. The full variable domain, rest sourced from reference TRBV7-9 and TRBJ1-2, is DTGVSQNPRHKITKRGQNVTFRCDPISEHNRLYWYRQTLGQGPEFLTYFQNEAQLEKSRLLSDRFSAERPKGSFSTLEIQRTEQGDSAMYLCASSLERGSNYGYTFGSGTRLTVV.

The J gene is TRBJ2-7, the V gene TRBV7-2; 9 nucleotides line up with TRBD2. Germline V CDR1 and CDR2: SGHTA, FQGNSA. The length of the CDR3 is 17 residues. V lost 1 base, J lost 3 bases, and 10 bases stayed unmatched. The CDR3 coding sequence is TGTGCCAGCAGCTTAGGAGGTCGAGCGGGAGGCGGCTACGAGCAGTACTTC. It specifies CASSLGGRAGGGYEQYF.

Remarks on this clone: Distinct nucleotide sequences in the sample also encode this CDR3. The chain employs TRBV28 and TRBJ1-5, with D hard to call. V shed 6 bases and J shed 0 bases, with 6 bases lying between them. The germline V gene has CDR1 MDHEN and CDR2 SYDVKM. The CDR3 contains 13 residues. CDR3 sequence (DNA): TGTGCCAGCAGCCCCGATAGCAATCAGCCCCAGCATTTT. Encoded protein: CASSPDSNQPQHF.

V and J are TRBV6-6 and TRBJ2-7, with TRBD1 matching 9 bases. CDR3 length equals 13 residues. The V gene end was trimmed by 6 bases and the J gene end by 6 bases; junction bases not matched to a gene: 6. Germline CDR1 MNHNY, CDR2 SVGAGI (reference sequence). CDR3 bases: TGTGCCAGCAGAGGACAGGGGTCTGGCGAGCAGTACTTC. Its protein product is CASRGQGSGEQYF.

The V and J genes are TRBV19 and TRBJ2-3, with unresolved D. The germline gives CDR1 LNHDA, CDR2 SQIVND (reference sequence). There are 14 residues in the CDR3. V was cut by 3 bases and J by 0 bases, with 7 bases left in between. The CDR3 sequence: CASSIEDSTDTQYF. The CDR3 DNA sequence: TGTGCCAGTAGTATTGAGGATAGCACAGATACGCAGTATTTT.

The rearrangement uses TRBV6-1 and TRBJ1-2; 10 bases are a match to TRBD1. Trimming at V came to 2 bases and at J to 9 bases, leaving 6 bases not matched to a gene. The CDR3 has 14 residues. Per germline, CDR1 MNHNS and CDR2 SASEGT. CDR3 coding DNA: TGTGCCAGCAGTGAATATTGGACAGGGGGTAGCTACACCTTC. Amino acids: CASSEYWTGGSYTF.

The chain employs TRBV28 and TRBJ2-7, with D tentatively TRBD2 (7 bases). The CDR3 is 13 residues long. Germline V gene data show CDR1 as MDHEN and CDR2 as SYDVKM. Trimming took off 10 bases at V and 3 bases at J, with 16 bases between the two ends. CDR3 region: CATLRGANYEQYF. CDR3 coding DNA: TGTGCCACCCTCCGGGGGGCCAACTACGAGCAGTACTTC.

The J gene is TRBJ2-1, the V gene TRBV6-5, with TRBD2 as a possible D gene (5 bases). The CDR3 spans 14 residues. Germline values: CDR1 MNHEY, CDR2 SVGAGI. V lost 5 bases and J 5 bases, leaving 13 bases between the germline ends. The CDR3 DNA is TGTGCCAGCAGTAGAGGGTCCTCTAACAATGAGCAGTTCTTC. Translation gives CASSRGSSNNEQFF.

The chain carries TRBV19 and TRBJ1-5; 9 bases agree with TRBD1. The CDR3 runs 15 residues. V shed 4 bases, J shed 3 bases, and the junction held 4 bases outside the gene matches. Looked up from germline, CDR1 is LNHDA and CDR2 is SQIVND (reference sequence). CDR3 sequence reads: CASSKGQGINQPQHF. In nucleotides, the CDR3 is TGTGCCAGTAGTAAGGGACAGGGAATCAATCAGCCCCAGCATTTT.

The chain employs TRBV6-5 and TRBJ1-4, with D maybe TRBD1 (6 bases). CDR1 is MNHEY, CDR2 SVGAGI, per germline. The CDR3 covers 13 residues. Trimming removed 5 bases at V and 8 bases at J, with 12 bases between. The CDR3 nucleotides are TGTGCCAGCAGTAGGGGGGGAAAAGAAAAACTGTTTTTT. Protein product: CASSRGGKEKLFF.

CDR3 nucleotide sequence: TGTGCCAGCAGCTTAGACGGCAGGGGGCTAGCAGGTGGCTACACCTTC. Amino acid sequence: CASSLDGRGLAGGYTF. The chain uses TRBV7-9 and TRBJ1-2, with TRBD1 matching over 8 bases. The junction had 11 bases not matched to a gene; V was cut back by 1 base and J by 7 bases. This CDR3 has 16 residues. The germline V gene encodes CDR1 SEHNR and CDR2 FQNEAQ (reference sequence).

The chain combines TRBV7-3 with TRBJ2-5; D is undetermined. Trimming removed 5 bases from V and 5 bases from J, with 18 bases in between. From germline, CDR1 is SGHTA and CDR2 FQGTGA. CDR3 size: 15 residues. In nucleotides, the CDR3 is TGTGCCAGCAGCGACACCTCTGGCTACGGGGAGACCCAGTACTTC. Protein product: CASSDTSGYGETQYF.

The chain joins TRBV19 to TRBJ2-1, with D perhaps being TRBD1 or TRBD2 (5 bases each). Trimming shortened V by 3 bases and J by 11 bases, and 11 bases separated the two germline ends. Germline V gene data show CDR1 as LNHDA and CDR2 as SQIVND (reference sequence). This CDR3 comprises 12 residues. The CDR3 DNA follows: TGTGCCAGTAGTATTGGGACCGGCAAGCAGTTCTTC. Its translation: CASSIGTGKQFF.

The gene calls are TRBV27 and TRBJ1-2, with D perhaps matching TRBD1 (5 bases). The germline V and J ends were trimmed by 2 bases and 0 bases, with 13 bases remaining between them. The CDR3 has 16 residues. The germline CDR1 and CDR2 sequences are MNHEY and SMNVEV (reference sequence). The CDR3 region has the DNA TGTGCCAGCAGTTTACTCGGGGCCGACGCTAACTATGGCTACACCTTC. The encoded protein is CASSLLGADANYGYTF.

The gene calls are TRBV15 and TRBJ1-2, with a tentative D call TRBD1 (5 bases). The CDR3 is made up of 14 amino acids. V was cut by 5 bases and J by 6 bases, with 16 bases left in between. Germline values: CDR1 LNHNV, CDR2 YYDKDF (reference sequence). The CDR3 coding sequence is TGTGCCACCAGCGTGGCTGGGAGGGGTGATGGCTACACCTTC. Translated, it gives CATSVAGRGDGYTF. Filled out from reference TRBV15 and TRBJ1-2, the complete variable domain reads DAMVIQNPRYQVTQFGKPVTLSCSQTLNHNVMYWYQQKSSQAPKLLFHYYDKDFNNEADTPDNFQSRRPNTSFCFLDIRSPGLGDTAMYLCATSVAGRGDGYTFGSGTRLTVV.

This clone was recorded only once. The chain combines TRBV7-9 with TRBJ2-3; D not certain. Germline loops: CDR1 SEHNR, CDR2 FQNEAQ (reference sequence). V was pared by 2 bases and J by 2 bases, with 8 bases between. The CDR3 extends over 14 amino acids. CDR3 DNA: TGTGCCAGCAGCTTACTCACATACACAGATACGCAGTATTTT. This translates into CASSLLTYTDTQYF.

The chain uses TRBV5-4 and TRBJ1-2, with no clear D. V lost 4 bases, J lost 5 bases, and 18 bases lay in between. This CDR3 is built from 15 residues. Germline-derived CDR1 and CDR2 are SGHNT and YYREEE (reference sequence). Written as DNA, the CDR3 is TGTGCCAGCAGCGGCCCAGATGGAAACCCATATGGCTACACCTTC. It specifies CASSGPDGNPYGYTF.

This clone was seen a single time. The CDR3 region has the DNA TGTGCCAGCAGACAGCCGAGCTCCTACAATGAGCAGTTCTTC. It codes for CASRQPSSYNEQFF. The chain is built from TRBV6-1 and TRBJ2-1, with no clear D. V was trimmed by 6 bases and J by 0 bases, leaving 9 bases between them. From germline, CDR1 is MNHNS and CDR2 SASEGT. This CDR3 comprises 14 residues.

This chain uses TRBV27 with TRBJ1-2; maybe TRBD1 (5 bases). V dropped 6 bases and J dropped 4 bases, with 21 bases sitting between them. Germline V gives CDR1 MNHEY, CDR2 SMNVEV (reference sequence). The CDR3 has 16 amino acids. The CDR3 nucleotides are TGTGCCAGCAGGCCTGGCGCGCACAGGAACATCTATGGCTACACCTTC. Translation: CASRPGAHRNIYGYTF.